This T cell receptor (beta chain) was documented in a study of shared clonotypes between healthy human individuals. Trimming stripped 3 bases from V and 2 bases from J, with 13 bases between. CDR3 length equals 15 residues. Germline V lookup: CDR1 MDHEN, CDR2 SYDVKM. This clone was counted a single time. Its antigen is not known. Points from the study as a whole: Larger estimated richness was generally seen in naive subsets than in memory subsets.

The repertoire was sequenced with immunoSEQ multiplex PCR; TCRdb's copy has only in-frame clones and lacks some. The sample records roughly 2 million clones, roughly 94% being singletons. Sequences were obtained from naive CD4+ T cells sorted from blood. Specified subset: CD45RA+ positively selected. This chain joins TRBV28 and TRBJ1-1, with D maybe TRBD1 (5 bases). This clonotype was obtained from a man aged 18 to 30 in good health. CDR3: CASSFTTVRNTEAFF. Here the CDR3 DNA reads TGTGCCAGCAGTTTTACGACAGTTAGAAACACTGAAGCTTTCTTT.